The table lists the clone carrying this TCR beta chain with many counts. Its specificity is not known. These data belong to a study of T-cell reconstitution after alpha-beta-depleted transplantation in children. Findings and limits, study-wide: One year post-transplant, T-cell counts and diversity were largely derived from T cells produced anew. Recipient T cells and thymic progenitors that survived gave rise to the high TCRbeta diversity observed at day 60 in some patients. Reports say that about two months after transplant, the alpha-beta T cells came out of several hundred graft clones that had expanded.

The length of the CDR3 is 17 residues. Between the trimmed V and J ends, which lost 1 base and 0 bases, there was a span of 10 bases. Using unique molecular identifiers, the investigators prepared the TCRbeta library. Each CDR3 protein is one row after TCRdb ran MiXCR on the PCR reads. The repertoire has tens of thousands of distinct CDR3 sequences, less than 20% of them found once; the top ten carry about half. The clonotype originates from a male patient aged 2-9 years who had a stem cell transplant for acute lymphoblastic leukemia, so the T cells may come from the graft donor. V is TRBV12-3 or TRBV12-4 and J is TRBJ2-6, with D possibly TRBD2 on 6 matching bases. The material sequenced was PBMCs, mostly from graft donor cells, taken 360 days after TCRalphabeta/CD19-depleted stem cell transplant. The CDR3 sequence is CASSLEGLISGANVLTF. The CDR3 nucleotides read TGTGCCAGCAGTTTAGAGGGACTGATCTCTGGGGCCAACGTCCTGACTTTC.